This TCR beta chain derives from a study of T cell repertoires in cytomegalovirus infection. Study summary: Public TCR beta signatures provided an indication of both CMV infection and a matching HLA type.

Study-wide findings and caveats: Predominance within the ex vivo response was attributable to HLA-C-restricted CMV-specific TCR beta clonotypes. Totalled public TCR beta family frequency picked out people who carried CMV plus the relevant HLA.

A note on this clonotype: Its specificity is not known.

TCRdb recomputed calls from the reads with MiXCR, one row per CDR3 protein. This table has over 300,000 distinct CDR3 sequences, 9% to 9.5% appearing once. This receptor was identified in a human donor in good health (CMV status not recorded). Some clones in this sample may be carry-over from other donors' samples. The specimen sequenced was PBMCs.

The CDR3 sequence is CASSFRATNYGYTF. The CDR3, as DNA: TGTGCCAGCAGTTTCCGGGCAACTAACTATGGCTACACCTTC. The V call is TRBV12-3 or TRBV12-4, the J call TRBJ1-2; D is undetermined. This CDR3 has 14 amino acids. The ends were cut back, 3 bases at V and 0 bases at J, with 8 bases in the middle.